This TCR beta chain appears in the sequencing data of a study of blood T cells in healthy people across ages. As for the study in general: Roughly one uniquely barcoded beta molecule per two T cells was captured.

General study points: TCR beta diversity correlated strongly with naive T cell percentage.

A second 7 to 11 cycle PCR used barcoded and J-beta primers. The template-switch adaptor, which had 12 random nucleotides, put a tag on each cDNA molecule. TCRdb reanalysed the 5' RACE reads using MiXCR and keeps one entry per CDR3 protein. This table holds over a million distinct CDR3 sequences, under 55% found once. This clonotype came up many times. Its antigen is currently unknown. A read error may account for a junction end that differs from germline. The people who gave samples were healthy Caucasians from Russia, aged 6 to 90. Input material: blood. The TCR sequence derives from a woman younger than 35 in good health.

CDR3 protein: CASSQGQSYGYTF. DNA of the CDR3: TGTGCCAGCAGCCAGGGACAGTCTTATGGCTACACCTTC. V usage is TRBV4-3 and J usage is TRBJ1-2, with TRBD1 identical over 7 bases. This CDR3 is built from 13 residues. Germline CDR1 is LGHNA and CDR2 is YSLEER.